This TCR beta chain comes out of a study of blood T cell repertoires in COVID-19. Looking at the study overall: PBMCs, B-cell-depleted T cells, or T cells were the source of the cDNA or gDNA that made up the material.

In terms of age and location, participants ranged from roughly 18 to 100 years and lived in about two dozen US areas. Each participant's cohort was designated according to participant-reported clinical history. The CDR3 is 16 amino acids. V trimming: 4 bases; J trimming: 2 bases; junction bases outside the gene matches: 7. In germline, CDR1 is SGHNT, CDR2 YENEEA. Authors' processing steps: Estimation of nucleated cell counts was performed using reference gene primer amplification. Measured with immunoSEQ multiplex PCR; TCRdb has only the in-frame clones, and not every one. The V and J calls and clone size are taken from that table; D and trimming were inferred from the DNA. The profile covers a few hundred thousand clones, with about 92% appearing a single time and roughly 20% taken by the ten largest.

Sequenced material: PBMCs or T cells enriched from blood (not recorded which). The chain employs TRBV11-3 and TRBJ2-3; 9 nucleotides line up with TRBD2. The sequence was collected from a woman in her thirties who had recovered from COVID-19. CDR3 nucleotides: TGTGCCAGCAGCTCACGGGCTAGCGGGATCACAGATACGCAGTATTTT. This gives the protein CASSSRASGITDTQYF.